This is a list of T cell receptor beta chains from one sample in a study of T cells expressing NK-cell markers. TCRdb re-called the 5' RACE reads and shows each CDR3 protein once, DNA omitted. Recorded for this sample: about 460,000 distinct CDR3 sequences. The sample taken for sequencing was blood T cells: a sorted CD56 or NKG2C T cell subset, CD4+ or CD8+ T cells, or bulk PBMC T cells (not recorded which). These receptors came from a woman in her forties or fifties in good health. Each CDR3 is given with its conserved first and last residue.

V gene	J gene	CDR3 protein
TRBV5-6	TRBJ2-5	CASRRDIETQYF
TRBV9	TRBJ2-3	CASSPQGRGSSTQYF
TRBV20-1	TRBJ2-1	CSARDGGLAGSYNEQFF
TRBV7-9	TRBJ1-1	CASSLGGYGNTEAFF
TRBV11-2	TRBJ2-1	CASSDRAGNEQFF
TRBV3-1	TRBJ2-1	CASSPRGASGHEQFF
TRBV6-4	TRBJ2-5	CASSEIPGLAVETQYF
TRBV3-1	TRBJ2-7	CASSQDQLKGYEQYF
TRBV10-3	TRBJ2-7	CAISRQQGNYEQYF
TRBV3-1	TRBJ1-1	CASSQEVGQGREAFF
TRBV9	TRBJ2-1	CASSPLPSGSGNEQFF
TRBV20-1	TRBJ2-1	CSAGRGISGRKNEQFF
TRBV6-1	TRBJ1-6	CASSTRTESSYNSPLHF
TRBV5-1	TRBJ2-3	CANCLGDCTDTQYF
TRBV7-8	TRBJ2-3	CASSLKRSHADTQYF
TRBV7-9	TRBJ2-1	CASSSPTRTLAYNEQFF
TRBV6-9	TRBJ2-2	CASRRTGTSNTGELFF
TRBV3-1	TRBJ2-5	CASSQDFGVETQYF
TRBV3-1	TRBJ2-1	CASSQPPPGLAFNEQFF
TRBV30	TRBJ2-1	CAWSVSIGEQFF
TRBV9	TRBJ2-7	CASSSLVADYEQYF
TRBV7-2	TRBJ2-7	CASSLRGASGYEQYF
TRBV13	TRBJ2-4	CASSFRRGNIQYF
TRBV29-1	TRBJ1-2	CSVEIGNYGYTF
TRBV27	TRBJ1-5	CASSTRQGRTWSNQPQHF
TRBV9	TRBJ2-7	CASSRQGASSYEQYF
TRBV6-5	TRBJ2-1	CASSTKRSSYNEQFF
TRBV20-1	TRBJ2-5	CSAREPGGQEETQYF
TRBV18	TRBJ2-6	CASGQSSGANVLTF
TRBV5-6	TRBJ1-3	CASSLGRTGNTIYF
TRBV15	TRBJ2-1	CATSNLTHYNEQFF